The entry that follows covers one T cell receptor beta chain sequence. CD45RO negativity and positive selection for CCR7 defined naive CD8 cells, a population that excluded terminally differentiated effector memory CD45RA+ cells. This CDR3 region has 15 residues. With V trimmed by 8 bases and J by 7 bases, 5 bases remained unmatched. Germline-derived CDR1 and CDR2 are LNHDA and SQIVND (reference sequence). The sample belongs to a study of shared clonotypes between healthy human individuals. The table came from immunoSEQ multiplex PCR; TCRdb's copy has only in-frame clones and leaves some out. In the table there are roughly 2.1 million clones, around 93% of which are singletons.

Sequences were obtained from naive CD8+ T cells from PBMCs. This receptor was taken from a man between 18 and 29 years old in good health. Some clones in this sample may be carry-over from other donors' samples. J is TRBJ2-2 and V is TRBV19; TRBD2 agrees at 15 bases. CDR3: CASLGLAGGRGELFF. The CDR3 DNA reads as TGTGCCAGTCTAGGACTAGCGGGAGGGCGCGGGGAGCTGTTTTTT.